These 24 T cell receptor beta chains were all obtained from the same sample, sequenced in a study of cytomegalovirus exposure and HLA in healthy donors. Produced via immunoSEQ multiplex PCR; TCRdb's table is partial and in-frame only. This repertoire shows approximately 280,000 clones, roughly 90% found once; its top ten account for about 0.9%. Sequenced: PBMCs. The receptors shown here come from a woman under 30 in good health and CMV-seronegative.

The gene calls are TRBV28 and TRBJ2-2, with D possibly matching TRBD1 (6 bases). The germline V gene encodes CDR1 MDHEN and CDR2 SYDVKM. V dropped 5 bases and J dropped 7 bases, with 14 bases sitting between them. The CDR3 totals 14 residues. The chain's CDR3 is CASSEARGDGELFF. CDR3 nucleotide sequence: TGTGCCAGCAGTGAGGCCAGGGGCGACGGGGAGCTGTTTTTT.

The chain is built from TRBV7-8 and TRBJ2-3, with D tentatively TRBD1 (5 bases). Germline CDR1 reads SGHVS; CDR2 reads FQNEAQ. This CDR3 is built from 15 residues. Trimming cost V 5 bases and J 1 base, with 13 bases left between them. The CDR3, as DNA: TGTGCCAGCAGCCATGACAGATCTCGCACAGATACGCAGTATTTT. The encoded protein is CASSHDRSRTDTQYF.

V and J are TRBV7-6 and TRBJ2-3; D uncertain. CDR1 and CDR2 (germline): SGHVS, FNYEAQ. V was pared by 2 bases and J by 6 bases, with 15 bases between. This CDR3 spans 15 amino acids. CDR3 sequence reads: CASSLISSLRDTQYF. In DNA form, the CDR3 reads TGTGCCAGCAGCTTAATATCTAGTCTTCGGGATACGCAGTATTTT. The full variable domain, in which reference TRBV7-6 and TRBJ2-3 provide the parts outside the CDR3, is GAGVSQSPRYKVTKRGQDVALRCDPISGHVSLYWYRQALGQGPEFLTYFNYEAQQDKSGLPNDRFSAERPEGSISTLTIQRTEQRDSAMYRCASSLISSLRDTQYFGPGTRLTVL.

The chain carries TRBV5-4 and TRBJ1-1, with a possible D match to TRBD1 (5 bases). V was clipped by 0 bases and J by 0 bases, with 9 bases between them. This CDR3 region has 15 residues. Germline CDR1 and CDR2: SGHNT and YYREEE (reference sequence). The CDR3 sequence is CASSLVRGLNTEAFF. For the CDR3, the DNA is TGTGCCAGCAGCTTGGTGCGGGGCTTGAACACTGAAGCTTTCTTT.

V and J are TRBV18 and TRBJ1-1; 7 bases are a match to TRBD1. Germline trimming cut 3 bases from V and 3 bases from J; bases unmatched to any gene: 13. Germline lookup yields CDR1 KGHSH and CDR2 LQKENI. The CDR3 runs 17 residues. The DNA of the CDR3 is TGTGCCAGCTCACCCTTACAGGGGCGACTAGGCGACACTGAAGCTTTCTTT. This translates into CASSPLQGRLGDTEAFF.

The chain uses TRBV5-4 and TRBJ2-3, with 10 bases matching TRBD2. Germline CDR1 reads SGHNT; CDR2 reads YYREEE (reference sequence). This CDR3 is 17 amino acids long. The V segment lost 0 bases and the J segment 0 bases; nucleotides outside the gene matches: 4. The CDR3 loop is CASSLDGLAASTDTQYF. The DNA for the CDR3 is TGTGCCAGCAGCTTGGATGGACTAGCGGCTAGCACAGATACGCAGTATTTT.

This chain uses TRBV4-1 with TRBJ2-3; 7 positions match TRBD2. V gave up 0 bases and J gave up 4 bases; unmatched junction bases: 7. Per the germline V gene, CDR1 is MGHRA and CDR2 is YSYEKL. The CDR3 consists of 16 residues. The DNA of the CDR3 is TGCGCCAGCAGCCAAGAGGAGGGAGGGCCCCCAGATACGCAGTATTTT. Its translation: CASSQEEGGPPDTQYF.

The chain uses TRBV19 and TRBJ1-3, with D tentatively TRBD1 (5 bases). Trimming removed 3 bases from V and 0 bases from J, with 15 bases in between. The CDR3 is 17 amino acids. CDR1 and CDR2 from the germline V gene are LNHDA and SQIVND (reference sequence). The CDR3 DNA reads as TGTGCCAGTAGTATTGCAGCAGGGCTTCACTCTGGAAACACCATATATTTT. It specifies CASSIAAGLHSGNTIYF.

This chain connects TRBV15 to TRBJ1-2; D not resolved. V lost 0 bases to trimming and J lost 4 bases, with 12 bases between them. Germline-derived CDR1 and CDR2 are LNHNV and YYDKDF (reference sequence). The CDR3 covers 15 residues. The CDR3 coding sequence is TGTGCCACCAGCAGAGATTTAAAGACTTTCTATGGCTACACCTTC. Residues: CATSRDLKTFYGYTF.

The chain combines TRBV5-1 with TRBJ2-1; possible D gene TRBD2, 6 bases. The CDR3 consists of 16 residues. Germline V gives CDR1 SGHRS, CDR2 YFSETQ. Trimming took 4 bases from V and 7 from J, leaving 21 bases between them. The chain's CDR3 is CASSPSRAGIGNEQFF. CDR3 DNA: TGCGCCAGCAGCCCGTCGAGAGCGGGTATCGGAAATGAGCAGTTCTTC.

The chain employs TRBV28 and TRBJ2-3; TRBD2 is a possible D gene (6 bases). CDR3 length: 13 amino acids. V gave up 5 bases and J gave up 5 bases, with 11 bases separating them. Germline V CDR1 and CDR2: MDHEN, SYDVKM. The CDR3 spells CASSRESGDTQYF. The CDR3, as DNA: TGTGCCAGCAGTCGGGAGTCGGGAGATACGCAGTATTTT.

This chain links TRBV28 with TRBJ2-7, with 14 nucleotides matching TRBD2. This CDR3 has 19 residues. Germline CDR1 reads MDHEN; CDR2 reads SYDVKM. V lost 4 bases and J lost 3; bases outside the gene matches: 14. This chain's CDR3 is CASSSLYLGLAGGRYEQYF. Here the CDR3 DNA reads TGTGCCAGCAGTTCCCTATACCTAGGACTAGCGGGAGGCCGCTACGAGCAGTACTTC.

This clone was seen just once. The CDR3 region has the DNA TGTGCCATCAGTGAGACACGGAACACAGATAGCAATCAGCCCCAGCATTTT. Translated: CAISETRNTDSNQPQHF. V is TRBV10-3 and J is TRBJ1-5; D remains ambiguous. V dropped 2 bases and J dropped 0 bases, with 14 bases sitting between them. The CDR3 consists of 17 residues. CDR1 and CDR2 (germline): ENHRY, SYGVKD.

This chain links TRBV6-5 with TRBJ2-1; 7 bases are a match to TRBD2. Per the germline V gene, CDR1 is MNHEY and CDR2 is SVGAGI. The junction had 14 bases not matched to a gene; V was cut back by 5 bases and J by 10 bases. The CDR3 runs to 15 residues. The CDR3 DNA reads TGTGCCAGCAGTCCCAGTAGGACTAGTCAAAGAGAGCAGTTCTTC. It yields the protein CASSPSRTSQREQFF.

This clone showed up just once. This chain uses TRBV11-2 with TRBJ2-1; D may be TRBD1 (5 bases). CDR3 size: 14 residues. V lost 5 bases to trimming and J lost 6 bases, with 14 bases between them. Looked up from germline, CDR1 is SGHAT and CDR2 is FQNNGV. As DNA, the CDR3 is TGTGCCAGCAGCCTACGTTACCAGGGCAATGAGCAGTTCTTC. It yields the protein CASSLRYQGNEQFF. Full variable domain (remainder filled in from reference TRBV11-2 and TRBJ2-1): EAGVAQSPRYKIIEKRQSVAFWCNPISGHATLYWYQQILGQGPKLLIQFQNNGVVDDSQLPKDRFSAERLKGVDSTLKIQPAKLEDSAVYLCASSLRYQGNEQFFGPGTRLTVL.

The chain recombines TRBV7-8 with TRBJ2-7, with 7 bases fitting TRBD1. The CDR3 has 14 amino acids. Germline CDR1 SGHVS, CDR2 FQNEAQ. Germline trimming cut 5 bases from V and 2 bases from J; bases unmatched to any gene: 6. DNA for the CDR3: TGTGCCAGCAGCCTGGGCAGGGGGACCTACGAGCAGTACTTC. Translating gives CASSLGRGTYEQYF.

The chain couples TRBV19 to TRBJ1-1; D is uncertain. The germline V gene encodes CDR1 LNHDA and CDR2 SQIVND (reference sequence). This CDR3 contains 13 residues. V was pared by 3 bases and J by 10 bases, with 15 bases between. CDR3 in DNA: TGTGCCAGTAGTATTCAGCGAGATAATGCAGCTTTCTTT. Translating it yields CASSIQRDNAAFF.

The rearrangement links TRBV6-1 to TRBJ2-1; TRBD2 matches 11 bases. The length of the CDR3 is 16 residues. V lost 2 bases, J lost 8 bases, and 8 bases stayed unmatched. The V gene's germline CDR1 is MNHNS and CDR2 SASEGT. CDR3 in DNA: TGTGCCAGCAGTGAATCAACTAGCGGGAGTTATTATGAGCAGTTCTTC. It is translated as CASSESTSGSYYEQFF.

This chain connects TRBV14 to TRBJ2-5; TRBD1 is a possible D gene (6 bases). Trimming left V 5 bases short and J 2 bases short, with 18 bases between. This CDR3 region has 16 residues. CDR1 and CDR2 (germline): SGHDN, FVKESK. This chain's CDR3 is CASSSMTTGLQETQYF. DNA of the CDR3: TGTGCCAGCAGCTCTATGACCACAGGGTTACAAGAGACCCAGTACTTC.

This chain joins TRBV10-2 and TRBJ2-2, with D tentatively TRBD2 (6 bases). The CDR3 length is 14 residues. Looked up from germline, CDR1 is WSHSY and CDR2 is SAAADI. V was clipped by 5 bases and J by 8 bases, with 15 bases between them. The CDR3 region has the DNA TGCGCCAGCAGTCTCATGGGGGGTTCGGGGGAGCTGTTTTTT. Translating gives CASSLMGGSGELFF.

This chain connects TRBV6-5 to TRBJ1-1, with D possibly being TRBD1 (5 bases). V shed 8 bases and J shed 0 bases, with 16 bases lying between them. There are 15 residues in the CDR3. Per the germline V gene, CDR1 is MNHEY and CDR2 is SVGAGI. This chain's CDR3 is CASHRGGTLNTEAFF. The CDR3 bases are TGTGCCAGCCATCGGGGGGGGACGTTGAACACTGAAGCTTTCTTT.

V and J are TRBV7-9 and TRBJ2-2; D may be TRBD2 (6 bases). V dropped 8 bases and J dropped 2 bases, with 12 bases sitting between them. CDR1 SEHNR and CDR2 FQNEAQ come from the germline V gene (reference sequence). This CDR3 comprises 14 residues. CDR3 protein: CASPGGSNTGELFF. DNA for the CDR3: TGTGCCAGCCCCGGGGGTAGCAACACCGGGGAGCTGTTTTTT.

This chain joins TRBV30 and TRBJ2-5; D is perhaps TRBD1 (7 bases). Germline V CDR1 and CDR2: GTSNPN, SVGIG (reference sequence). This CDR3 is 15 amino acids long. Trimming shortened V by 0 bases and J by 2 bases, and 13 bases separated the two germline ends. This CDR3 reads CAWSVPGGRQETQYF. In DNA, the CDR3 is TGTGCCTGGAGTGTGCCAGGGGGGCGTCAAGAGACCCAGTACTTC.

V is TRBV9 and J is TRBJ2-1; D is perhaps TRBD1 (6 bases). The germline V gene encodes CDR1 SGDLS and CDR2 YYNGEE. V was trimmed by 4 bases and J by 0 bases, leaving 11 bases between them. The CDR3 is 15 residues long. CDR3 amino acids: CASSTTGLSYNEQFF. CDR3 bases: TGTGCCAGCAGCACCACAGGGCTCTCCTACAATGAGCAGTTCTTC.